Listed here is a single T cell receptor beta chain. Its specificity is unknown. This sample was taken from a study of blood T cells in healthy people across ages. Study-wide findings and caveats: Leaving the PBMCs unsorted stopped any conclusive comparison of naive versus antigen-experienced cells. In older individuals, TCR beta diversity per million T cells was lower, falling roughly linearly with age.

Combining a sample-barcoded 5' primer with a J-beta primer mix, a second PCR ran for roughly 7 to 11 cycles. Each cDNA molecule was tagged by a template-switch adaptor with 12 random nucleotides. Individual samples furnished no less than 3 million CDR3-containing paired-end reads apiece. TCRdb reprocessed the 5' RACE reads via MiXCR and lists one record per CDR3 protein. The sample has 550,000 to 800,000 distinct CDR3 sequences; approximately 31% are singletons. The sequence came from a woman of 80 years or more in good health. Sequenced material: blood.

The CDR3 loop is CASSPAGTGQETQYF. The DNA of the CDR3 is TGTGCCAGCAGCCCTGCCGGGACAGGGCAAGAGACCCAGTACTTC. The chain couples TRBV7-2 to TRBJ2-5, with 9 bases identical to TRBD1. The CDR3 has 15 amino acids. The V gene end was trimmed by 5 bases and the J gene end by 2 bases; junction bases not matched to a gene: 6. Germline CDR1 is SGHTA and CDR2 is FQGNSA.